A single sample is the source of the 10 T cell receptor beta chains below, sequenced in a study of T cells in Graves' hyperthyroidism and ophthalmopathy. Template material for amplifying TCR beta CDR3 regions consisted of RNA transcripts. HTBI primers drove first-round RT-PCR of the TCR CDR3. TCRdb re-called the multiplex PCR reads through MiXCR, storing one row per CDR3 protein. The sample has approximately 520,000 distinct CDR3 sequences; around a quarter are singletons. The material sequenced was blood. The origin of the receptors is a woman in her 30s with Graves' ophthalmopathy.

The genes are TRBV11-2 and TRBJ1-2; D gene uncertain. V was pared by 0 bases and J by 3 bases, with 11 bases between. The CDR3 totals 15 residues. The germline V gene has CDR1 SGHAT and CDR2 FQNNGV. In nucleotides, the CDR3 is TGTGCCAGCAGCTTAGAGGGGAGTAGTTACTATGGCTACACCTTC. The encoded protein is CASSLEGSSYYGYTF.

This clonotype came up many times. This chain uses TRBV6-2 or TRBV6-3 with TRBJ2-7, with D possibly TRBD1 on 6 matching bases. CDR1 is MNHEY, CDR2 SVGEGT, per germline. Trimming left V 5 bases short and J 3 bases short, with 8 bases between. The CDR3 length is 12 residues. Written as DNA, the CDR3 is TGTGCCAGCAGTACAGGGCTCTACGAGCAGTACTTC. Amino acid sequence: CASSTGLYEQYF.

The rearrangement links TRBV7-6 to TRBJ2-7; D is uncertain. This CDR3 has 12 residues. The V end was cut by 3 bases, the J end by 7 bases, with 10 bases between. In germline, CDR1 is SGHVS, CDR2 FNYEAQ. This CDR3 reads CASSLPHQEQYF. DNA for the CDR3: TGTGCCAGCAGCTTGCCCCATCAGGAGCAGTACTTC.

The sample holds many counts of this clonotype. CDR3 residues: CASSPESSGANVLTF. The CDR3 DNA reads as TGTGCCAGCAGCCCCGAGAGCTCTGGGGCCAACGTCCTGACTTTC. The J gene is TRBJ2-6, the V gene TRBV7-3, with no clear D. V was pared by 5 bases and J by 0 bases, with 8 bases between. The CDR3 spans 15 residues. Germline loops: CDR1 SGHTA, CDR2 FQGTGA.

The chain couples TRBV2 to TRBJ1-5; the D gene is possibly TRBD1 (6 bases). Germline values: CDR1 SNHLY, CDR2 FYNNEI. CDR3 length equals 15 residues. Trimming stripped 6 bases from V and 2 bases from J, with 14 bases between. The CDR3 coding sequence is TGTGCCAGCAGCGGGGGCAGGGGTGGCAATCAGCCCCAGCATTTT. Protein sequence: CASSGGRGGNQPQHF.

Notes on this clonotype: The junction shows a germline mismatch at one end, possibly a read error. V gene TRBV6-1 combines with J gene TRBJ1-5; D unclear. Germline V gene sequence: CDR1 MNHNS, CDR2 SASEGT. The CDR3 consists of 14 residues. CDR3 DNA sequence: TGTGCCAGCAGTGCCCGGGCTAGCTATCAGCCTCAGCATTTT. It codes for CASSARASYQPQHF.

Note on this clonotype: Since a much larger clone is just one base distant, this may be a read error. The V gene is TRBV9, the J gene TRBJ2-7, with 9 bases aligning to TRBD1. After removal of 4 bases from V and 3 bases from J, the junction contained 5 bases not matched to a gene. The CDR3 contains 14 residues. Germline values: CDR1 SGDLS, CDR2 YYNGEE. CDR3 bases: TGTGCCAGCAGCTCGGGGGGACAGGGCTACGAGCAGTACTTC. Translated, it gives CASSSGGQGYEQYF.

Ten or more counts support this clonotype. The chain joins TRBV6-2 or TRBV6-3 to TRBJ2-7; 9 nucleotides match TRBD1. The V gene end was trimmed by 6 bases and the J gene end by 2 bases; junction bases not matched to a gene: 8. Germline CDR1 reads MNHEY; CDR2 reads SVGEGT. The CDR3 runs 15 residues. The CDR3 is CASSYDRGYPYEQYF. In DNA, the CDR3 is TGTGCCAGCAGCTACGACAGGGGGTATCCCTACGAGCAGTACTTC.

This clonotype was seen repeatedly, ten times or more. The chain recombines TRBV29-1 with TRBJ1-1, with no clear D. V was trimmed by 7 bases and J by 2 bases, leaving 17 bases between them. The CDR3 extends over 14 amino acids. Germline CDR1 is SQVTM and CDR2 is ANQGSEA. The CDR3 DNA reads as TGCAGCGCGGGGAGTTCCCCTGGAAACACTGAAGCTTTCTTT. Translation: CSAGSSPGNTEAFF.

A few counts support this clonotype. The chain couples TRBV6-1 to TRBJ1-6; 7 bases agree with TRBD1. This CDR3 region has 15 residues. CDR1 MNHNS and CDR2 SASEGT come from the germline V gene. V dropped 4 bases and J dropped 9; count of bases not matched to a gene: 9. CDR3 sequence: CASSAGQPGGSPLHF. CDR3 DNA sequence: TGTGCCAGCAGTGCGGGACAGCCGGGGGGTTCACCCCTCCACTTT.